The TCR beta chain described here comes from a study of blood T cell repertoires in COVID-19. Study overall: Acute and convalescent COVID-19 samples came from the United States, Italy and Spain. Sources were T cells, B-cell-depleted T cells, or PBMCs; the material itself was cDNA or gDNA.

Patients in Seattle were enrolled during active infection, then followed longitudinally. Germline values: CDR1 MNHEY, CDR2 SMNVEV (reference sequence). V was pared by 5 bases and J by 8 bases, with 13 bases between. CDR3 length: 14 amino acids. TCRdb's table, derived via immunoSEQ multiplex PCR, lists solely in-frame clones and lacks some. The sample consists of about 230,000 clones, approximately 90% of them appearing once. The receptor was isolated from a man aged 30 to 45 with COVID-19, enrolled during active disease. Sequences were obtained from peripheral blood. The rearrangement joins TRBV27 to TRBJ1-6; D is unresolved. The CDR3 spells CASSLLEYDSPLHF. The CDR3 DNA reads TGTGCCAGCAGTCTCCTAGAGTATGATTCACCCCTCCACTTT.